The T cell receptor (beta chain) under discussion was sequenced for a study of tumor and adjacent non-tumor tissue in lung cancer. As for the study in general: Histology: about a dozen adenocarcinoma, a couple of squamous cell carcinoma, 1 small cell lung cancer. Study-wide findings and caveats: Tumor repertoires had a smaller top 100 clone share than normal lung.

Turning to this clonotype: Its target is unknown. A much larger clone differs by one base, so this may be a read error.

TCRbeta libraries were built with three rounds of nested PCR, modified from ARM-PCR. In TCRdb, the multiplex PCR reads were re-called with MiXCR into one record per CDR3 protein. This sample carries over 80,000 distinct CDR3 sequences, more than 80% of them seen once, and the ten largest clones take roughly 29%. This sample's RNA came from whole unsorted tissue. More than 3 cm separated this lung sample from the edge of the tumor. Sequenced input: distant non-tumor lung tissue. The receptor comes from a man in his 60s with small cell lung cancer.

CDR3 in amino acids: CAINSVGFAEAFF. CDR3 DNA sequence: TGTGCCATCAACTCGGTCGGGTTCGCTGAAGCTTTCTTT. V and J are TRBV28 and TRBJ1-1; D unclear. V lost 10 bases to trimming and J lost 6 bases, with 18 bases between them. The length of the CDR3 is 13 residues. Germline loops: CDR1 MDHEN, CDR2 SYDVKM.